This passage covers 29 T cell receptor beta chains from one sample sequenced in a study of glioma-infiltrating T cells. Amplification of TCR alpha and beta CDR3 regions from RNA used iRepertoire nested multiplex PCR. TCRdb analysed the multiplex PCR reads with MiXCR anew, one entry per CDR3 protein. Here the sample spans roughly 120,000 distinct CDR3 sequences, roughly 24% being singletons. Input material: glioma tissue, nonneoplastic brain tissue, or PBMCs (not recorded which). The receptor set was obtained from a human donor with low-grade glioma or glioblastoma, undergoing nonglioma brain surgery, or in good health (not recorded which).

With regard to this clonotype: One base away lies a much larger clone, so this may be a sequencing read error. The chain has TRBV4-1 and TRBJ1-3; D is unclear. The germline gives CDR1 MGHRA, CDR2 YSYEKL. This CDR3 comprises 14 residues. The DNA for the CDR3 is TGCGCCAGCAGCCAAGATCGGAATGGAAACACCATGTATTTT. Its translation: CASSQDRNGNTMYF.

With regard to this clonotype: Given a much more abundant clone one base away, this may be a read error. The J gene is TRBJ2-5, the V gene TRBV18; possibly TRBD1 for D (6 bases). CDR3 length equals 16 residues. Germline CDR1 is KGHSH and CDR2 is LQKENI. The CDR3 reads CACSPPLGTPQETQYF. CDR3 DNA: TGTGCCTGCTCACCACCGTTGGGGACACCTCAAGAGACCCAGTACTTC. The variable domain in full, completed from reference TRBV18 and TRBJ2-5, reads NAGVMQNPRHLVRRRGQEARLRCSPMKGHSHVYWYRQLPEEGLKFMVYLQKENIIDESGMPKERFSAEFPKEGPSILRIQQVVRGDSAAYFCACSPPLGTPQETQYFGPGTRLLVL.

The chain links TRBV5-1 to TRBJ2-3; TRBD1 or TRBD2 may be the D gene (5 bases each). The germline CDR1 and CDR2 sequences are SGHRS and YFSETQ. The germline V and J ends were trimmed by 3 bases and 7 bases, with 15 bases remaining between them. The CDR3 is 14 amino acids. The CDR3 DNA follows: TGCGCCAGCAGCTCTCCTGGGGGTTCAAATACGCAGTATTTT. The encoded protein is CASSSPGGSNTQYF.

This clonotype has at least ten counts. This chain joins TRBV20-1 and TRBJ2-6, with 7 bases aligning to TRBD1. The CDR3 extends over 19 amino acids. Germline lookup yields CDR1 DFQATT and CDR2 SNEGSKA (reference sequence). With V trimmed by 0 bases and J by 0 bases, 11 bases remained unmatched. CDR3 sequence (DNA): TGCAGTGCTAGAGATGTTAGGGGACAGCTACACTCTGGGGCCAACGTCCTGACTTTC. This translates into CSARDVRGQLHSGANVLTF.

The gene calls are TRBV7-9 and TRBJ1-2; unclear D gene. CDR3 length: 14 amino acids. The V end was cut by 5 bases, the J end by 4 bases, with 14 bases between. The germline gives CDR1 SEHNR, CDR2 FQNEAQ (reference sequence). The CDR3 protein is CASSPIGSRYGYTF. The CDR3, as DNA: TGTGCCAGCAGCCCTATAGGGTCCCGCTATGGCTACACCTTC.

In regard to this clonotype: This sequence may be a read error, since a much larger clone differs from it by one base. The chain employs TRBV12-3 or TRBV12-4 and TRBJ2-1, with a tentative D call TRBD2 (5 bases). The CDR3 covers 14 residues. V lost 9 bases and J lost 6, with 18 bases in between. The CDR3 spells CARTERGDSNEQFF. The CDR3 coding sequence is TGTGCCAGAACCGAACGGGGTGATAGCAATGAGCAGTTCTTC.

The J gene is TRBJ2-7, the V gene TRBV6-1; tentative D call: TRBD1 (6 bases). CDR3 size: 15 residues. V lost 7 bases and J 4 bases, leaving 20 bases between the germline ends. The germline CDR1 and CDR2 sequences are MNHNS and SASEGT. The CDR3: CASNRAGTPLYEQYF. CDR3 DNA sequence: TGTGCCAGCAACCGCGCCGGGACACCCCTATACGAGCAGTACTTC.

About this clonotype: This clone may be a read error of a much larger clone one base away. The chain recombines TRBV2 with TRBJ2-2, with 13 bases matching TRBD2. The CDR3 length is 18 residues. Trimming took 6 bases from V and 5 from J; bases not matched to a gene: 12. Per the germline V gene, CDR1 is SNHLY and CDR2 is FYNNEI. The CDR3 reads CASSQTGLAGWLTGELFF. CDR3 DNA: TGTGCCAGCAGCCAAACGGGACTAGCGGGATGGTTAACCGGGGAGCTGTTTTTT.

This clonotype was detected many times. This chain links TRBV3-1 with TRBJ1-5; D unresolved. The germline CDR1 and CDR2 sequences are LGHDT and YNNKEL (reference sequence). The V end lost 2 bases, the J end lost 1 base, and 9 bases lay between the germline ends. The CDR3 has 15 amino acids. The chain's CDR3 is CASSQNDGSNQPQHF. The CDR3 nucleotides read TGTGCCAGCAGCCAAAATGACGGGAGCAATCAGCCCCAGCATTTT.

This clonotype was recorded many times. The chain employs TRBV4-3 and TRBJ1-1; no firm D call. V was clipped by 0 bases and J by 4 bases, with 6 bases between them. CDR1 is LGHNA, CDR2 YSLEER, per germline. The CDR3 length is 13 residues. CDR3: CASSQDSGTEAFF. CDR3 bases: TGCGCCAGCAGCCAAGATAGTGGCACTGAAGCTTTCTTT.

Turning to this clonotype: The missing conserved phenylalanine or tryptophan at the end of this CDR3 makes a read error likely. It is unclear where the CDR3 begins or ends on the DNA, so no DNA is shown, and the CDR3 is as TCRdb lists it. The V and J genes are TRBV7-2 and TRBJ1-2; the table assigns TRBD1, which was not confirmed against the DNA. Germline CDR1 and CDR2: SGHTA and FQGNSA. The CDR3 totals 13 residues, both ends included. The CDR3 region is CASSSEDTDGFTL.

This clonotype has ten or more counts. This chain connects TRBV6-1 to TRBJ2-3; 10 positions agree with TRBD2. Unmatched junction bases numbered 7, after V lost 7 bases and J lost 0 bases. Per germline, CDR1 MNHNS and CDR2 SASEGT. There are 16 residues in the CDR3. CDR3 nucleotide sequence: TGTGCCAGCATTCTGGCTAGCGGGAGTAGCACAGATACGCAGTATTTT. Its translation: CASILASGSSTDTQYF.

As for this clonotype: Since a much larger clone is just one base distant, this may be a read error. This chain links TRBV24-1 with TRBJ2-7; 7 nucleotides align to TRBD1. The length of the CDR3 is 18 residues. From germline, CDR1 is KGHDR and CDR2 SFDVKD. The CDR3 coding sequence is TGTGCCACCAGTGACCCAGGACAGGCGAACTATCACTCCTACGAGCAGTGCTTC. Its translation: CATSDPGQANYHSYEQCF.

This clonotype was recorded many times. The rearrangement uses TRBV9 and TRBJ2-3, with TRBD2 identical over 12 bases. Germline CDR1 reads SGDLS; CDR2 reads YYNGEE. V gave up 3 bases and J gave up 9 bases; unmatched junction bases: 8. CDR3 length: 15 residues. The CDR3 DNA sequence: TGTGCCAGCAGCGCCAGACTAGCGGGAGAGGGGACGCAGTATTTT. Residues: CASSARLAGEGTQYF.

V usage is TRBV19 and J usage is TRBJ2-5, with TRBD2 matching over 7 bases. The V segment lost 3 bases and the J segment 5 bases; nucleotides outside the gene matches: 12. CDR1 LNHDA and CDR2 SQIVND come from the germline V gene (reference sequence). The CDR3 has 16 residues. The CDR3 bases are TGTGCCAGTAGTATCGGCACGGGACTACCCCCGGAGACCCAGTACTTC. It encodes CASSIGTGLPPETQYF.

About this clonotype: Being one base from a much bigger clone, this may be a read error. The chain has TRBV6-2 or TRBV6-3 and TRBJ2-1, with no clear D. Germline assignment: CDR1 MNHEY and CDR2 SVGEGT. The CDR3 consists of 17 residues. This CDR3 reads CASSYSTLSVSYNEQLF. CDR3 in DNA: TGTGCCAGCAGTTACTCCACTTTGTCAGTCTCCTACAATGAGCAGTTATTC.

On this clonotype: Since a much larger clone is just one base distant, this may be a read error. CDR3 residues: CASTVYGGQVEAFF. Here the CDR3 DNA reads TGTGCCAGCACCGTATACGGGGGGCAAGTTGAAGCTTTCTTT. The chain couples TRBV7-2 to TRBJ1-1; a weak D match, TRBD1 (6 bases). Germline assignment: CDR1 SGHTA and CDR2 FQGNSA. The CDR3 spans 14 residues. V shed 7 bases and J shed 7 bases, with 19 bases lying between them.

On this clonotype: A much larger clone differs from this one at a single base, so this may be a read error. V usage is TRBV20-1 and J usage is TRBJ1-6; no clear D gene. Germline V CDR1 and CDR2: DFQATT, SNEGSKA (reference sequence). The length of the CDR3 is 15 residues. CDR3 sequence reads: CSASQESSYNPPLHF. CDR3 in DNA: TGCAGTGCTAGCCAGGAGAGCTCCTATAATCCACCCCTCCACTTT.

In this sample, this clonotype turned up many times. The chain recombines TRBV7-2 with TRBJ2-7, with D uncertain. Germline assignment: CDR1 SGHTA and CDR2 FQGNSA. This CDR3 contains 12 residues. V was shortened by 5 bases and J by 0 bases, with 5 bases between the two germline ends. The CDR3 region is CASSTHSYEQYF. The DNA of the CDR3 is TGTGCCAGCAGCACCCACTCCTACGAGCAGTACTTC.

This clonotype was recorded many times. The V gene is TRBV6-2 or TRBV6-3, the J gene TRBJ2-7; D not resolved. Germline V gives CDR1 MNHEY, CDR2 SVGEGT. There are 13 residues in the CDR3. V lost 0 bases to trimming and J lost 7 bases, with 10 bases between them. CDR3 DNA sequence: TGTGCCAGCAGTTACTCCTCCCCTGAGGAGCAGTACTTC. Residues: CASSYSSPEEQYF.

On this clonotype: One junction end disagrees with the germline gene, perhaps due to a read error. CDR3 in amino acids: CASSQFGQLNQPQQF. Written as DNA, the CDR3 is TGTGCCAGCAGCCAATTTGGACAGCTGAATCAGCCCCAGCAATTT. The rearrangement uses TRBV16 and TRBJ1-5, with D perhaps TRBD1 (6 bases). This CDR3 is 15 amino acids long. Germline assignment: CDR1 KGHSY and CDR2 FQNENV.

As for this clonotype: A single base separates this from a much larger clone, so it may be a read error. The chain couples TRBV19 to TRBJ2-1; D perhaps matches TRBD2 (5 bases). This CDR3 is 14 amino acids long. Germline CDR1 reads LNHDA; CDR2 reads SQIVND (reference sequence). The V end was cut by 2 bases, the J end by 10 bases, with 15 bases between. For the CDR3, the DNA is TGTGCCAGTAGTATAAGGGAAGGAGACTACGAGCAGTTCTTC. This codes for CASSIREGDYEQFF.

This clonotype was seen many times. The rearrangement uses TRBV6-6 and TRBJ2-7; tentative D call: TRBD1 (5 bases). The germline V gene has CDR1 MNHNY and CDR2 SVGAGI (reference sequence). The length of the CDR3 is 14 residues. Trimming pared 2 bases from V and 5 bases from J, leaving 13 bases between. CDR3 sequence (DNA): TGTGCCAGCAGTTACAGGGGCAGGGAAAACGAGCAGTACTTC. Its protein is CASSYRGRENEQYF.

Regarding this clonotype: Being one base from a much bigger clone, this may be a read error. The rearrangement joins TRBV12-3 or TRBV12-4 to TRBJ2-7; weak D call: TRBD1 (6 bases). V was shortened by 8 bases and J by 2 bases, with 16 bases between the two germline ends. The CDR3 runs to 14 residues. The CDR3 sequence is CASGGRTSPYEQYF. Here the CDR3 DNA reads TGTGCCAGCGGGGGCCGGACCTCTCCCTACGAGCAGTACTTC.

This clonotype came up many times. V and J are TRBV7-2 and TRBJ2-3; TRBD1 is a possible D gene (6 bases). Trimming shortened V by 6 bases and J by 4 bases, and 8 bases separated the two germline ends. Looked up from germline, CDR1 is SGHTA and CDR2 is FQGNSA. The CDR3 loop spans 12 amino acids. The CDR3 reads CASRAGADTQYF. The CDR3 coding sequence is TGTGCCAGCAGGGCAGGGGCAGATACGCAGTATTTT. Filled out from reference TRBV7-2 and TRBJ2-3, the complete variable domain reads GAGVSQSPSNKVTEKGKDVELRCDPISGHTALYWYRQSLGQGLEFLIYFQGNSAPDKSGLPSDRFSAERTGGSVSTLTIQRTQQEDSAVYLCASRAGADTQYFGPGTRLTVL.

The chain uses TRBV3-1 and TRBJ2-6; no definite D call. The germline V and J ends were trimmed by 3 bases and 0 bases, with 9 bases remaining between them. The germline gives CDR1 LGHDT, CDR2 YNNKEL (reference sequence). The CDR3 loop spans 16 amino acids. The CDR3 DNA follows: TGTGCCAGCAGCCATCTTATGTGCTCTGGGGCCAACGTCCTGACTTTC. Amino acid sequence: CASSHLMCSGANVLTF. Variable domain in full (rest from reference TRBV3-1 and TRBJ2-6): DTAVSQTPKYLVTQMGNDKSIKCEQNLGHDTMYWYKQDSKKFLKIMFSYNNKELIINETVPNRFSPKSPDKAHLNLHINSLELGDSAVYFCASSHLMCSGANVLTFGAGSRLTVL.

This clonotype was found many times. The V gene is TRBV4-1, the J gene TRBJ2-1; D perhaps matches TRBD1 (6 bases). The CDR3 is 16 amino acids. Germline V gene data show CDR1 as MGHRA and CDR2 as YSYEKL. The V end was cut by 1 base, the J end by 2 bases, with 12 bases between. CDR3 in DNA: TGCGCCAGCAGCCAAGGCTCCAGGGGAGCCTACAATGAGCAGTTCTTC. Residues: CASSQGSRGAYNEQFF.

This clonotype was detected a few times. The chain carries TRBV29-1 and TRBJ2-5; possibly TRBD1 for D (5 bases). CDR1 and CDR2 from the germline V gene are SQVTM and ANQGSEA. The ends were cut back, 4 bases at V and 4 bases at J, with 16 bases in the middle. There are 14 residues in the CDR3. The CDR3 loop reads CSVVFQGDGETQYF. CDR3 bases: TGCAGCGTTGTATTCCAAGGGGATGGAGAGACCCAGTACTTC.

Concerning this clonotype: A much larger clone sits a single nucleotide away, making a read error possible. V and J are TRBV4-1 and TRBJ2-1, with 11 bases that match TRBD2. The CDR3 sequence is 18 residues long. CDR1 is MGHRA, CDR2 YSYEKL, per germline. The CDR3 DNA follows: TGCGACAGCAGCCAAGTGGATATGGGACTAGCGGCCTACAATGAGCAGTTCTTC. Residues: CDSSQVDMGLAAYNEQFF.